The 15 T cell receptor beta chains below come from one sample, sequenced in a study of blood T cell repertoires in COVID-19. Using immunoSEQ multiplex PCR, the repertoire was profiled, and TCRdb retains in-frame clones only, with some absent. Of about 130,000 clones listed, about four fifths are singletons. The sequencing sample was made of peripheral blood. Receptor source: a man in his 60s with acute or convalescent COVID-19.

V gene TRBV15 combines with J gene TRBJ2-1, with D uncertain. Trimming cost V 0 bases and J 3 bases, with 6 bases left between them. The CDR3 runs 14 residues. Germline V gene lookup returns CDR1 LNHNV and CDR2 YYDKDF (reference sequence). The CDR3, as DNA: TGTGCCACCAGCAGAGATCCCAACTACAATGAGCAGTTCTTC. Translating it yields CATSRDPNYNEQFF.

This sequence joins TRBV28 and TRBJ2-1; 10 bases match TRBD1. The CDR3 extends over 15 amino acids. CDR1 and CDR2 from the germline V gene are MDHEN and SYDVKM. V lost 4 bases and J lost 9; bases outside the gene matches: 9. Written as DNA, the CDR3 is TGTGCCAGCAGTTCCGGACAGGGGGTGGTGGGTGAGCAGTTCTTC. Protein product: CASSSGQGVVGEQFF. The variable domain in full, with the rest retrieved from reference TRBV28 and TRBJ2-1, is DVKVTQSSRYLVKRTGEKVFLECVQDMDHENMFWYRQDPGLGLRLIYFSYDVKMKEKGDIPEGYSVSREKKERFSLILESASTNQTSMYLCASSSGQGVVGEQFFGPGTRLTVL.

The table lists this clone with a count of one. This sequence joins TRBV6-5 and TRBJ1-2; possible D gene TRBD1, 6 bases. The CDR3 contains 16 residues. The germline V gene encodes CDR1 MNHEY and CDR2 SVGAGI. V lost 0 bases to trimming and J lost 7 bases, with 18 bases between them. CDR3 nucleotide sequence: TGTGCCAGCAGTTACTCGGCGGCCTGGGGGCCAGGTGGCTACACCTTC. Translated, it gives CASSYSAAWGPGGYTF.

The CDR3 nucleotides are TGTGCCAGCAGCCGGGAGGGCAATCAGCCCCAGCATTTT. As protein: CASSREGNQPQHF. V gene TRBV5-4 combines with J gene TRBJ1-5; D gene ambiguous. V was cut by 4 bases and J by 2 bases, with 7 bases left in between. The CDR3 contains 13 residues. The germline CDR1 and CDR2 sequences are SGHNT and YYREEE (reference sequence).

The V gene is TRBV28, the J gene TRBJ1-4, with TRBD1 matching 8 bases. Per germline, CDR1 MDHEN and CDR2 SYDVKM. CDR3 size: 15 residues. V trimming: 6 bases; J trimming: 10 bases; junction bases outside the gene matches: 13. CDR3 DNA sequence: TGTGCCAGCAGCCCAGGGGGCCAACGCCAACGAAAACTGTTTTTT. Protein: CASSPGGQRQRKLFF. The full variable domain, rest sourced from reference TRBV28 and TRBJ1-4, is DVKVTQSSRYLVKRTGEKVFLECVQDMDHENMFWYRQDPGLGLRLIYFSYDVKMKEKGDIPEGYSVSREKKERFSLILESASTNQTSMYLCASSPGGQRQRKLFFGSGTQLSVL.

This chain links TRBV14 with TRBJ2-3; the match to TRBD2 covers 8 bases. Per the germline V gene, CDR1 is SGHDN and CDR2 is FVKESK. Unmatched junction bases numbered 0, after V lost 7 bases and J lost 0 bases. CDR3 length: 13 amino acids. The CDR3 is CASTSGSTDTQYF. For the CDR3, the DNA is TGTGCCAGCACTAGCGGGAGCACAGATACGCAGTATTTT.

V and J are TRBV27 and TRBJ1-1; 8 bases map to TRBD1. This CDR3 comprises 14 residues. Germline V lookup: CDR1 MNHEY, CDR2 SMNVEV (reference sequence). Unmatched junction bases numbered 7, after V lost 6 bases and J lost 4 bases. The CDR3 region is CASSKDRASTEAFF. In DNA, the CDR3 is TGTGCCAGCAGCAAGGACAGGGCGAGCACTGAAGCTTTCTTT.

This clone was seen a handful of times. The J gene is TRBJ2-7, the V gene TRBV7-9; 8 bases are shared with TRBD1. CDR1 and CDR2 from the germline V gene are SEHNR and FQNEAQ (reference sequence). CDR3 length: 16 residues. Trimming took 2 bases from V and 0 from J; bases not matched to a gene: 6. CDR3 amino acids: CASSLISGQVSYEQYF. Written as DNA, the CDR3 is TGTGCCAGCAGCTTAATATCGGGACAGGTCTCCTACGAGCAGTACTTC.

The J gene is TRBJ1-5, the V gene TRBV6-1; 10 nucleotides align to TRBD1. Germline CDR1 and CDR2: MNHNS and SASEGT. There are 16 residues in the CDR3. The junction had 5 bases not matched to a gene; V was cut back by 3 bases and J by 3 bases. DNA for the CDR3: TGTGCCAGCAGTGACCCGGGACAGGGGAACAATCAGCCCCAGCATTTT. Protein sequence: CASSDPGQGNNQPQHF.

This clone was picked up a small number of times. The chain couples TRBV27 to TRBJ1-5, with no clear D. Trimming took off 5 bases at V and 5 bases at J, with 16 bases between the two ends. CDR3 length equals 15 residues. The V gene's germline CDR1 is MNHEY and CDR2 SMNVEV (reference sequence). In DNA form, the CDR3 reads TGTGCCAGCAGTCCCCGGACCCCGAGGGATCAGCCCCAGCATTTT. Its translation is CASSPRTPRDQPQHF.

This chain connects TRBV19 to TRBJ2-3, with TRBD2 matching 14 bases. The J segment lost 7 bases and the V segment lost 7 bases, leaving 7 bases of the junction unmatched. Germline lookup yields CDR1 LNHDA and CDR2 SQIVND (reference sequence). The CDR3 has 15 amino acids. In nucleotides, the CDR3 is TGTGCCAGTACGGGACTAGCGGGAGATACGTATACGCAGTATTTT. Encoded protein: CASTGLAGDTYTQYF. The full variable domain, in which reference TRBV19 and TRBJ2-3 provide the parts outside the CDR3, is DGGITQSPKYLFRKEGQNVTLSCEQNLNHDAMYWYRQDPGQGLRLIYYSQIVNDFQKGDIAEGYSVSREKKESFPLTVTSAQKNPTAFYLCASTGLAGDTYTQYFGPGTRLTVL.

The chain has TRBV11-2 and TRBJ2-7; TRBD2 might be the D (5 bases). This CDR3 spans 13 amino acids. Per germline, CDR1 SGHAT and CDR2 FQNNGV. V dropped 6 bases and J dropped 5 bases, with 14 bases sitting between them. CDR3 bases: TGTGCCAGCAGACGAAGAACGGGGAACGAGCAGTACTTC. Protein: CASRRRTGNEQYF. Full variable domain (outside the CDR3, taken from reference TRBV11-2 and TRBJ2-7): EAGVAQSPRYKIIEKRQSVAFWCNPISGHATLYWYQQILGQGPKLLIQFQNNGVVDDSQLPKDRFSAERLKGVDSTLKIQPAKLEDSAVYLCASRRRTGNEQYFGPGTRLTVT.

The rearrangement links TRBV14 to TRBJ2-7, with TRBD1 matching over 10 bases. Losses at the gene ends were 3 bases for V and 5 bases for J; bases not matched to a gene: 7. This CDR3 contains 15 residues. From germline, CDR1 is SGHDN and CDR2 FVKESK. CDR3 amino acids: CASSHLGQGGNEQYF. The CDR3, as DNA: TGTGCCAGCAGCCATCTTGGACAGGGGGGGAACGAGCAGTACTTC.

This chain connects TRBV9 to TRBJ1-2; TRBD1 matches 7 bases. V gave up 3 bases and J gave up 5 bases; unmatched junction bases: 10. Germline lookup yields CDR1 SGDLS and CDR2 YYNGEE. The CDR3 extends over 15 amino acids. The CDR3 DNA reads TGTGCCAGCAGCGGGGGATCCGGGACAGCATATGGCTACACCTTC. Translated: CASSGGSGTAYGYTF. The whole variable domain, remainder taken from reference TRBV9 and TRBJ1-2, is DSGVTQTPKHLITATGQRVTLRCSPRSGDLSVYWYQQSLDQGLQFLIQYYNGEERAKGNILERFSAQQFPDLHSELNLSSLELGDSALYFCASSGGSGTAYGYTFGSGTRLTVV.

The V call is TRBV11-2, the J call TRBJ2-1; tentative D call: TRBD2 (6 bases). The CDR3 is 13 residues long. From germline, CDR1 is SGHAT and CDR2 FQNNGV. Trimming stripped 3 bases from V and 5 bases from J, with 8 bases between. CDR3 DNA: TGTGCCAGCAGCTTGGGACTCGACAATGAGCAGTTCTTC. It encodes CASSLGLDNEQFF.